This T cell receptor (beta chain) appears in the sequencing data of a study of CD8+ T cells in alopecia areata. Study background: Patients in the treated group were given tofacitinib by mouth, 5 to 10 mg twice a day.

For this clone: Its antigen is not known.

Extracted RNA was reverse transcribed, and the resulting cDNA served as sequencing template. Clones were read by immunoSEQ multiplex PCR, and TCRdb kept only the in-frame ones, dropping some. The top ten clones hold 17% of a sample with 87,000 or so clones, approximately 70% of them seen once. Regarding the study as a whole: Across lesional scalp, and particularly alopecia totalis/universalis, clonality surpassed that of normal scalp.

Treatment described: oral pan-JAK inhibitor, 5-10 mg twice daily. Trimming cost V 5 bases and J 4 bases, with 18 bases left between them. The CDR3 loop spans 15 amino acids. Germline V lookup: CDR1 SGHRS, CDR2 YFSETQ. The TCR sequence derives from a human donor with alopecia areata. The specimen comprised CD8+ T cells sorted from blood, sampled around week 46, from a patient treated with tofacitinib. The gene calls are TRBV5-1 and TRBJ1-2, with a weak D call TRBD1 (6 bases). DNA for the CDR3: TGCGCCAGCAGTGGGGACATTTCAGGGGTCTATGGCTACACCTTC. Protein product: CASSGDISGVYGYTF.